One and the same sample provided the 32 T cell receptor beta chains below, sequenced in a study of cytomegalovirus exposure and HLA in healthy donors. Here immunoSEQ multiplex PCR was the method, and the copy in TCRdb shows in-frame clones only, minus some. The sample lists over 130,000 clones, around 90% occurring once. The sequenced sample was PBMCs. The receptors here all came from a young man in good health and CMV-seropositive.

The V gene is TRBV15, the J gene TRBJ1-4, with 7 positions matching TRBD1. The germline CDR1 and CDR2 sequences are LNHNV and YYDKDF (reference sequence). The CDR3 covers 17 residues. The V and J ends lost 0 bases and 8 bases, in that order; junction bases with no gene match: 12. The CDR3 DNA reads TGTGCCACCAGCAGAGACGCCCCAGGGGGTACGGGGGAAAAACTGTTTTTT. It is translated as CATSRDAPGGTGEKLFF.

Here the CDR3 reads CASSAGVSSGNTIYF. The DNA of the CDR3 is TGTGCCAGCAGCGCGGGGGTCTCATCTGGAAACACCATATATTTT. The J gene is TRBJ1-3, the V gene TRBV9; D might be TRBD1 (5 bases). CDR3 length: 15 amino acids. Germline V gene sequence: CDR1 SGDLS, CDR2 YYNGEE. V was clipped by 3 bases and J by 1 base, with 11 bases between them.

CDR3 coding DNA: TGCGCCAGCAGCGGACGGACTAGCGGGGGCCGGGGAGATACGCAGTATTTT. Its translation: CASSGRTSGGRGDTQYF. The V call is TRBV5-1, the J call TRBJ2-3; TRBD2 aligns across 13 bases. Germline trimming cut 4 bases from V and 5 bases from J; bases unmatched to any gene: 10. In germline, CDR1 is SGHRS, CDR2 YFSETQ. CDR3 length equals 17 residues.

This chain uses TRBV7-2 with TRBJ2-5; 7 bases are a match to TRBD1. The CDR3 loop spans 14 amino acids. The germline V gene encodes CDR1 SGHTA and CDR2 FQGNSA. With 5 bases clipped from V and 5 bases from J, the junction kept 8 bases outside the gene matches. CDR3 region: CASSQTGARETQYF. The DNA of the CDR3 is TGTGCCAGCAGCCAAACAGGGGCACGGGAGACCCAGTACTTC.

The chain couples TRBV2 to TRBJ2-7; TRBD1 might be the D (6 bases). The CDR3 contains 12 residues. Germline V lookup: CDR1 SNHLY, CDR2 FYNNEI. The V end was cut by 5 bases, the J end by 3 bases, with 8 bases between. In DNA form, the CDR3 reads TGTGCCAGCAGTACAGGGTACTACGAGCAGTACTTC. Translated: CASSTGYYEQYF.

The chain links TRBV21-1 to TRBJ2-7; the table names TRBD1, a call not compared with the DNA. TRBV21-1 is designated a pseudogene. CDR3 length: 16 residues. The CDR3 spells CASSTPGQGKNYEQYF. In DNA, the CDR3 is TGTGCCAGCAGCACCCCGGGACAGGGGAAAAATTACGAGCAGTACTTC.

The chain joins TRBV6-5 to TRBJ1-2; perhaps TRBD1 as D (5 bases). The CDR3 loop spans 14 amino acids. Germline CDR1 reads MNHEY; CDR2 reads SVGAGI. Deletions cut 0 bases from V and 3 bases from J, with 8 bases between. For the CDR3, the DNA is TGTGCCAGCAGTTACTCAGGACAACACTATGGCTACACCTTC. As protein: CASSYSGQHYGYTF.

The sample holds one count of this clone. The chain is built from TRBV5-1 and TRBJ1-6; 9 bases match TRBD1. The CDR3 runs 17 residues. V lost 0 bases and J lost 6; bases outside the gene matches: 7. In germline, CDR1 is SGHRS, CDR2 YFSETQ. CDR3 sequence reads: CASSLGLQGASNSPLHF. CDR3 nucleotide sequence: TGCGCCAGCAGCTTGGGCTTACAGGGGGCGTCTAATTCACCCCTCCACTTT.

The chain uses TRBV6-6 and TRBJ2-2; D uncertain. The V and J ends lost 8 bases and 3 bases respectively, with 7 bases between them. This CDR3 comprises 12 residues. Germline V CDR1 and CDR2: MNHNY, SVGAGI (reference sequence). The CDR3 region has the DNA TGTGCCAGCCGGGTCTACACCGGGGAGCTGTTTTTT. It is translated as CASRVYTGELFF.

CDR3 nucleotide sequence: TGTGCCAGCAGCTTTAGCGGGAAAACCGGGGAGCTGTTTTTT. This sequence encodes CASSFSGKTGELFF. J is TRBJ2-2 and V is TRBV7-3; 8 bases fit TRBD2. The CDR3 covers 14 residues. From germline, CDR1 is SGHTA and CDR2 FQGTGA. Losses at the gene ends were 3 bases for V and 5 bases for J; bases not matched to a gene: 2.

The rearrangement uses TRBV29-1 and TRBJ2-7; TRBD1 agrees at 7 bases. The trim removed 2 bases at V and 3 bases at J, leaving 7 bases unmatched. This CDR3 has 14 amino acids. Germline CDR1 and CDR2: SQVTM and ANQGSEA. Written as DNA, the CDR3 is TGCAGCGTTGAAAAAACAGGGGCCCACTACGAGCAGTACTTC. Protein product: CSVEKTGAHYEQYF.

The rearrangement joins TRBV6-5 to TRBJ1-6, with D tentatively TRBD1 (5 bases). In germline, CDR1 is MNHEY, CDR2 SVGAGI. CDR3 length: 13 residues. The V end lost 10 bases, the J end lost 7 bases, and 14 bases lay between the germline ends. The CDR3 DNA reads as TGTGCCACCACCCAGGGCCGGAATTCACCCCTCCACTTT. It specifies CATTQGRNSPLHF.

This sequence joins TRBV10-3 and TRBJ1-1; D is possibly TRBD1 (5 bases). Per the germline V gene, CDR1 is ENHRY and CDR2 is SYGVKD. Between the trimmed V and J ends, which lost 0 bases and 1 base, there was a span of 6 bases. The CDR3 length is 14 residues. The CDR3 spells CAISESGPNTEAFF. The CDR3 nucleotides are TGTGCCATCAGTGAGTCGGGGCCGAACACTGAAGCTTTCTTT.

The chain recombines TRBV6-5 with TRBJ2-3; TRBD1 matches at 7 bases. Germline V CDR1 and CDR2: MNHEY, SVGAGI. V shed 2 bases and J 4 bases; nucleotides not matched to a gene: 6. This CDR3 has 15 residues. Here the CDR3 DNA reads TGTGCCAGCAGTTACCAGGGGGAAAGAGCAGATACGCAGTATTTT. This codes for CASSYQGERADTQYF.

In this sample, this clone turned up once. The chain uses TRBV2 and TRBJ1-6, with TRBD1 as a possible D gene (5 bases). The V gene lost 7 bases and the J gene lost 7 bases, with 17 bases spanning the gap. From germline, CDR1 is SNHLY and CDR2 FYNNEI. The CDR3 is 15 amino acids. For the CDR3, the DNA is TGTGCCAGCACTTCATCGGGACTGAAAAATTCACCCCTCCACTTT. As protein: CASTSSGLKNSPLHF. Supplemented by reference TRBV2 and TRBJ1-6, the full variable domain reads EPEVTQTPSHQVTQMGQEVILRCVPISNHLYFYWYRQILGQKVEFLVSFYNNEISEKSEIFDDQFSVERPDGSNFTLKIRSTKLEDSAMYFCASTSSGLKNSPLHFGNGTRLTVT.

This clone was seen a handful of times. This chain links TRBV2 with TRBJ1-6, with a tentative D call TRBD1 (5 bases). Germline loops: CDR1 SNHLY, CDR2 FYNNEI. V lost 4 bases and J 7 bases, leaving 11 bases between the germline ends. CDR3 length equals 14 residues. CDR3 DNA sequence: TGTGCCAGCAGTGTCGGCAGGGTCAATTCACCCCTCCACTTT. Protein product: CASSVGRVNSPLHF.

This chain links TRBV7-3 with TRBJ2-7; 7 positions agree with TRBD1. CDR1 and CDR2 (germline): SGHTA, FQGTGA. This CDR3 comprises 18 residues. V gave up 3 bases and J gave up 3 bases; unmatched junction bases: 17. The CDR3: CASSFPPRPRGIFYEQYF. The CDR3 DNA sequence: TGTGCCAGCAGCTTCCCCCCCAGGCCCAGGGGGATCTTCTACGAGCAGTACTTC.

A few counts support this clone. The rearrangement joins TRBV9 to TRBJ1-2; no reliable D call. The length of the CDR3 is 13 residues. Germline CDR1 is SGDLS and CDR2 is YYNGEE. With 4 bases removed from V and 0 bases from J, the gap between germline ends came to 7 bases. CDR3 DNA: TGTGCCAGCAGCCAGACAACTAACTATGGCTACACCTTC. Amino acid sequence: CASSQTTNYGYTF.

The chain joins TRBV6-1 to TRBJ2-5; 7 bases are shared with TRBD2. Germline loops: CDR1 MNHNS, CDR2 SASEGT. This CDR3 has 13 amino acids. Germline trimming cut 4 bases from V and 3 bases from J; bases unmatched to any gene: 2. The CDR3 region has the DNA TGTGCCAGCAGTGTCGGGGGGAAAGAGACCCAGTACTTC. Amino acids: CASSVGGKETQYF.

The chain links TRBV19 to TRBJ1-1; D is unclear. Trimming took 5 bases from V and 1 from J, leaving 8 bases between them. Per the germline V gene, CDR1 is LNHDA and CDR2 is SQIVND (reference sequence). The CDR3 consists of 13 residues. CDR3 coding DNA: TGTGCCAGTAGTCTGGCTGGGAACACTGAAGCTTTCTTT. Its translation is CASSLAGNTEAFF.

The chain recombines TRBV6-1 with TRBJ2-5, with D perhaps matching TRBD2 (5 bases). CDR1 MNHNS and CDR2 SASEGT come from the germline V gene. Trimming removed 5 bases at V and 4 bases at J, with 8 bases between. The CDR3 consists of 12 residues. The CDR3 spells CASSLGRETQYF. In DNA, the CDR3 is TGTGCCAGCAGTCTAGGGAGAGAGACCCAGTACTTC.

V and J are TRBV27 and TRBJ1-2; 9 bases agree with TRBD1. Germline CDR1 reads MNHEY; CDR2 reads SMNVEV (reference sequence). Trimming cost V 6 bases and J 8 bases; bases outside gene matches: 19. The CDR3 is 17 amino acids. CDR3 in DNA: TGTGCCAGCAGCACCCCGGGACAGGGCCTTTTGGGTAGGGGCTACACCTTC. Translating gives CASSTPGQGLLGRGYTF.

CDR3 in amino acids: CASSDRGGSFPDTQYF. The CDR3 DNA is TGTGCCAGCAGTGATCGTGGCGGGAGCTTCCCAGATACGCAGTATTTT. V usage is TRBV6-4 and J usage is TRBJ2-3; the match to TRBD2 covers 7 bases. V lost 3 bases and J lost 4; bases outside the gene matches: 10. CDR1 and CDR2 from the germline V gene are MRHNA and SNTAGT. This CDR3 is 16 amino acids long.

J is TRBJ1-6 and V is TRBV28, with 7 bases that match TRBD1. The length of the CDR3 is 15 residues. CDR1 and CDR2 (germline): MDHEN, SYDVKM. Trimming removed 7 bases from V and 10 bases from J; junction bases left unmatched: 13. CDR3 region: CASTKTQGVGSPLHF. For the CDR3, the DNA is TGTGCCAGCACCAAAACCCAGGGGGTTGGGTCACCCCTCCACTTT.

The chain carries TRBV20-1 and TRBJ2-7; TRBD2 aligns across 8 bases. This CDR3 comprises 11 residues. V lost 5 bases and J lost 6; bases outside the gene matches: 3. The germline V gene has CDR1 DFQATT and CDR2 SNEGSKA (reference sequence). CDR3: CSARTSREQYF. The CDR3 DNA follows: TGCAGTGCTCGGACTAGCCGCGAGCAGTACTTC.

J is TRBJ1-6 and V is TRBV30; 10 bases are shared with TRBD1. J gave up 8 bases and V 3 bases, and 4 bases lay outside the gene matches. There are 14 residues in the CDR3. Germline-derived CDR1 and CDR2 are GTSNPN and SVGIG (reference sequence). The CDR3, as DNA: TGTGCCTGGAGCGCTGGGACAGGGGATTCACCCCTCCACTTT. Protein: CAWSAGTGDSPLHF.

This clone showed up just a few times. The V call is TRBV2, the J call TRBJ2-7; 8 positions match TRBD1. The V segment lost 7 bases and the J segment 3 bases; nucleotides outside the gene matches: 5. Germline lookup yields CDR1 SNHLY and CDR2 FYNNEI. There are 13 residues in the CDR3. In DNA form, the CDR3 reads TGTGCCAGCATGCGCGACAGGGGCTACGAGCAGTACTTC. This gives the protein CASMRDRGYEQYF.

This clone was seen once. The CDR3 is CASSFLPGGEQFF. The DNA of the CDR3 is TGTGCCAGCAGCTTTCTCCCCGGCGGTGAGCAGTTCTTC. The chain has TRBV7-3 and TRBJ2-1; D uncertain. The V gene's germline CDR1 is SGHTA and CDR2 FQGTGA. Trimming removed 3 bases at V and 9 bases at J, with 12 bases between. The CDR3 totals 13 residues.

The V and J genes are TRBV11-2 and TRBJ1-4, with a weak D call TRBD1 (6 bases). This CDR3 contains 12 residues. Germline loops: CDR1 SGHAT, CDR2 FQNNGV. Trimming left V 5 bases short and J 8 bases short, with 9 bases between. The CDR3 DNA sequence: TGTGCCAGCAGCACAGGGTGGGAAAAACTGTTTTTT. Translation: CASSTGWEKLFF.

This chain joins TRBV15 and TRBJ1-6; the match to TRBD1 covers 8 bases. Trimming took 5 bases from V and 6 from J; bases not matched to a gene: 3. This CDR3 region has 14 residues. Germline V gene data show CDR1 as LNHNV and CDR2 as YYDKDF (reference sequence). The CDR3: CATSSDRVNSPLHF. The CDR3 DNA follows: TGTGCCACCAGCTCGGACAGGGTTAATTCACCCCTCCACTTT. The full variable domain, in which reference TRBV15 and TRBJ1-6 provide the parts outside the CDR3, is DAMVIQNPRYQVTQFGKPVTLSCSQTLNHNVMYWYQQKSSQAPKLLFHYYDKDFNNEADTPDNFQSRRPNTSFCFLDIRSPGLGDTAMYLCATSSDRVNSPLHFGNGTRLTVT.

V and J are TRBV19 and TRBJ2-5, with 8 bases identical to TRBD2. CDR3 length: 15 amino acids. The germline CDR1 and CDR2 sequences are LNHDA and SQIVND (reference sequence). Losses at the gene ends were 2 bases for V and 5 bases for J; bases not matched to a gene: 7. The CDR3 DNA reads TGTGCCAGTAGTATAACTAGCGGAGAATGGGAGACCCAGTACTTC. It specifies CASSITSGEWETQYF.

The chain couples TRBV27 to TRBJ2-1, with 9 bases matching TRBD2. Losses at the gene ends were 3 bases for V and 4 bases for J; bases not matched to a gene: 4. Germline lookup yields CDR1 MNHEY and CDR2 SMNVEV (reference sequence). CDR3 length: 15 amino acids. CDR3 sequence (DNA): TGTGCCAGCAGTTTCGCTAGCGGGAATTACAATGAGCAGTTCTTC. Translated, it gives CASSFASGNYNEQFF.